This T cell receptor (beta chain) was identified during a study of blood T cell repertoires in COVID-19. Overall study: Acute and convalescent COVID-19 specimens originated in the United States, Italy and Spain. PBMCs, B-cell-depleted T cells, or T cells provided the cDNA or gDNA that made up the material.

Germline loops: CDR1 SGDLS, CDR2 YYNGEE. The CDR3 is 16 residues long. With V trimmed by 4 bases and J by 2 bases, 4 bases remained unmatched. Methods used by the authors: Reference gene primer amplification gave estimated nucleated cell counts. Clones were sequenced by immunoSEQ multiplex PCR, and TCRdb holds only the in-frame ones, with some missing. That table is the source of V, J and clone size, and D and trimming were worked out from the DNA. The sample lists about 170,000 clones; approximately 84% were seen once. This clonotype was sampled from a man between 65 and 85 years old with active or convalescent COVID-19. The V gene is TRBV9, the J gene TRBJ1-5, with 12 bases fitting TRBD1. Specimen: peripheral blood. CDR3 sequence (DNA): TGTGCCAGCAGCCCGGGGACAGGGGGCGGCAATCAGCCCCAGCATTTT. Amino acid sequence: CASSPGTGGGNQPQHF.